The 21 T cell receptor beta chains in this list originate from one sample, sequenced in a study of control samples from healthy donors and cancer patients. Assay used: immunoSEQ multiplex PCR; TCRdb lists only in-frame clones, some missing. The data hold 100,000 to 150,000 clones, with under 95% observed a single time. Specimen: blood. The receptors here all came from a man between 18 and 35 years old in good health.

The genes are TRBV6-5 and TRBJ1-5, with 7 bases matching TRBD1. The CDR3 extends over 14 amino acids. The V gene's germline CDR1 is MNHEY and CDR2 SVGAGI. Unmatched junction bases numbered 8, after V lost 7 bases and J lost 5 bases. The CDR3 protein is CASIQGVGDQPQHF. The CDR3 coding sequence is TGTGCCAGCATTCAGGGGGTCGGGGATCAGCCCCAGCATTTT.

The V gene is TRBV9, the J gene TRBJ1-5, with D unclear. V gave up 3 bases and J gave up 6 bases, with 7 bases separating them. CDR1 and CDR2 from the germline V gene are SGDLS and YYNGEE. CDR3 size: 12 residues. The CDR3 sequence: CASSAPGQPQHF. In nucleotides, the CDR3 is TGTGCCAGCAGCGCCCCGGGTCAGCCCCAGCATTTT.

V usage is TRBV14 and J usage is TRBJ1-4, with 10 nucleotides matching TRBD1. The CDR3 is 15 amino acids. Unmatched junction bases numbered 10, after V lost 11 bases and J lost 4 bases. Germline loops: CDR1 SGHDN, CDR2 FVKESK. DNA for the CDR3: TGTGCCGGATCCGACAGGGGGCCAAGTAATGAAAAACTGTTTTTT. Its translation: CAGSDRGPSNEKLFF.

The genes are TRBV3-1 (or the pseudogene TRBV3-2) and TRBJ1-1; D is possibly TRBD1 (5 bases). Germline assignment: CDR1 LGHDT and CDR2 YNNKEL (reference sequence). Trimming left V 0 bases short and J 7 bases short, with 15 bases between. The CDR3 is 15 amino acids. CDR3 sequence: CASSQDKGPSIEAFF. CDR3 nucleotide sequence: TGTGCCAGCAGCCAAGATAAGGGACCGTCAATTGAAGCTTTCTTT.

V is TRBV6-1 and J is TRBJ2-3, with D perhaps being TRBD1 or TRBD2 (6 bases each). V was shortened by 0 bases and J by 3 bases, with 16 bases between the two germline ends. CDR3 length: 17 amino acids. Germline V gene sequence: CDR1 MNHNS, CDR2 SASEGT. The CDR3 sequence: CASSEARRGARTDTQYF. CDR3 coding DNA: TGTGCCAGCAGTGAAGCGCGAAGGGGGGCAAGAACAGATACGCAGTATTTT.

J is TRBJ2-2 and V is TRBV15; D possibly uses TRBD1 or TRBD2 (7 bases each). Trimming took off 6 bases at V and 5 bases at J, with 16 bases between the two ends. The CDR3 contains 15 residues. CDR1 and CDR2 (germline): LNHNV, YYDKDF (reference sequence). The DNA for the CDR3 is TGTGCCACCAGAGATCCCCAGGGGGGGACCGGGGAGCTGTTTTTT. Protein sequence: CATRDPQGGTGELFF.

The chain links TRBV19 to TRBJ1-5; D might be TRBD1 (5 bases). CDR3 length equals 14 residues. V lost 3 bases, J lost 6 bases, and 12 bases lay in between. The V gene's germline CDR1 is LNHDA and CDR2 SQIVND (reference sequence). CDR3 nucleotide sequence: TGTGCCAGTAGTATGCTGGGGACGGGTCAGCCCCAGCATTTT. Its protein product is CASSMLGTGQPQHF.

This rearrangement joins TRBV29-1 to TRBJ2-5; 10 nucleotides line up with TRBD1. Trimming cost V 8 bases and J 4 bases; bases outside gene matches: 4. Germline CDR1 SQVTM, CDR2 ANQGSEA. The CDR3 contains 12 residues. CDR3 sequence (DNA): TGCAGCTCCCGGACAGGGGGAGAGACCCAGTACTTC. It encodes CSSRTGGETQYF.

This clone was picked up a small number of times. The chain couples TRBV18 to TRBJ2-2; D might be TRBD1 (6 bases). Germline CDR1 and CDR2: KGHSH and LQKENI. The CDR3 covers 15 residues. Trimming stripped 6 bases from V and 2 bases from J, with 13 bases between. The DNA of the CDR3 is TGTGCCAGCTCGCCCGACAGGTTCAACACCGGGGAGCTGTTTTTT. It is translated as CASSPDRFNTGELFF. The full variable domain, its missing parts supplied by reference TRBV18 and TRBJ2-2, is NAGVMQNPRHLVRRRGQEARLRCSPMKGHSHVYWYRQLPEEGLKFMVYLQKENIIDESGMPKERFSAEFPKEGPSILRIQQVVRGDSAAYFCASSPDRFNTGELFFGEGSRLTVL.

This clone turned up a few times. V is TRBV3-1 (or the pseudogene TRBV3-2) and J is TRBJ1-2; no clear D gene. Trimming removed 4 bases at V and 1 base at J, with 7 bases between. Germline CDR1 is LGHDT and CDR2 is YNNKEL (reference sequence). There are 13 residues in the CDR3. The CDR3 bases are TGTGCCAGCAGCCGGACGGTTAACTATGGCTACACCTTC. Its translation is CASSRTVNYGYTF.

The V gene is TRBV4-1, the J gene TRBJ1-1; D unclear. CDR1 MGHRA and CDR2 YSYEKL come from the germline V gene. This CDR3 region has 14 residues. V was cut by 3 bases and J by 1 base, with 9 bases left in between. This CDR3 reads CASSHLRGNTEAFF. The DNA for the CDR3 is TGCGCCAGCAGCCATCTAAGAGGGAACACTGAAGCTTTCTTT.

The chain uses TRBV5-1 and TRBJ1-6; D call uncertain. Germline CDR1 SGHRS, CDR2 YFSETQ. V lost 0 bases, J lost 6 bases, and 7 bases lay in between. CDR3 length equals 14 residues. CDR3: CASSLGQVNSPLHF. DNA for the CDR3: TGCGCCAGCAGCTTGGGTCAAGTTAATTCACCCCTCCACTTT.

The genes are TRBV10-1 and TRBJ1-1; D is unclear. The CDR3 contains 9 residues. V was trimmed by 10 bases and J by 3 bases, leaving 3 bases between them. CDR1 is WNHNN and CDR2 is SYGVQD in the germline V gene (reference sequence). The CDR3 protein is CATDTEAFF. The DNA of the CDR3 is TGCGCCACCGACACTGAAGCTTTCTTT.

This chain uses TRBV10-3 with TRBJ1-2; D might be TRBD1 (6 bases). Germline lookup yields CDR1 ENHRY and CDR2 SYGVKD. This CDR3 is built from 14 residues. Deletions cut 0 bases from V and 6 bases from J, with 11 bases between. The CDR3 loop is CAISESFGGHGYTF. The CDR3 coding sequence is TGTGCCATCAGTGAGTCGTTCGGGGGGCATGGCTACACCTTC.

The CDR3 region is CASTSGSYNEQFF. The CDR3 bases are TGTGCCAGCACTAGCGGATCCTACAATGAGCAGTTCTTC. V gene TRBV6-5 combines with J gene TRBJ2-1; 7 nucleotides line up with TRBD2. V shed 7 bases and J 1 base; nucleotides not matched to a gene: 1. The CDR3 contains 13 residues. Germline-derived CDR1 and CDR2 are MNHEY and SVGAGI.

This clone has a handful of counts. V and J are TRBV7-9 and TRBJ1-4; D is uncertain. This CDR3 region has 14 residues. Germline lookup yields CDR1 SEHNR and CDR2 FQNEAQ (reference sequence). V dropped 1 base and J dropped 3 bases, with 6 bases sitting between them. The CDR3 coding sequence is TGTGCCAGCAGCTTAGGTCTACCTAATGAAAAACTGTTTTTT. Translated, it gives CASSLGLPNEKLFF.

This CDR3 reads CASSLGTDGTEAFF. The CDR3, as DNA: TGCGCCAGCAGCTTGGGGACGGATGGCACTGAAGCTTTCTTT. The V gene is TRBV5-1, the J gene TRBJ1-1; D call uncertain. This CDR3 is 14 amino acids long. The V gene lost 0 bases and the J gene lost 4 bases, with 10 bases spanning the gap. Germline V gene lookup returns CDR1 SGHRS and CDR2 YFSETQ.

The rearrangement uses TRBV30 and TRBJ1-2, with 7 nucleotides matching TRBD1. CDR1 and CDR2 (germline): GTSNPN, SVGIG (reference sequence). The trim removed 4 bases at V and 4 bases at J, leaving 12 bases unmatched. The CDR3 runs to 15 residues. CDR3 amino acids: CAWIGQDRPIYGYTF. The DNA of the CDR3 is TGTGCCTGGATCGGGCAGGACAGGCCAATCTATGGCTACACCTTC.

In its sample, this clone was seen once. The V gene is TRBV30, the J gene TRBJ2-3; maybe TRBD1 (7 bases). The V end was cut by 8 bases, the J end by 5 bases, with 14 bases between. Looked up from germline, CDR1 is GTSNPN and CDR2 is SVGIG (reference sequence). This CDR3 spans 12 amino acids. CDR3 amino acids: CAGRQGGDTQYF. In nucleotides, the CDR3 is TGTGCCGGAAGACAGGGAGGAGATACGCAGTATTTT.

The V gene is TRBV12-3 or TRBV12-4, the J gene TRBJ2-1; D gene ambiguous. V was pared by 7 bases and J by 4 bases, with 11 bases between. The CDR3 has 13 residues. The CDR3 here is CASINDKYNEQFF. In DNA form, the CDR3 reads TGTGCCAGCATTAACGACAAATACAATGAGCAGTTCTTC.

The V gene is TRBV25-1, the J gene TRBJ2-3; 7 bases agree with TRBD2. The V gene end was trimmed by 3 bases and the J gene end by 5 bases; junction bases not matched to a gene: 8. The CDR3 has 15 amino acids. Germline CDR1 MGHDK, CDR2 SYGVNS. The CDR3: CASSDPGTTGDTQYF. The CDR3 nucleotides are TGTGCCAGCAGTGACCCGGGGACTACCGGAGATACGCAGTATTTT.